What follows are 8 T cell receptor beta chains derived from one specimen sequenced in a study of T cell changes during pregnancy in multiple sclerosis. Sequencing was performed with immunoSEQ multiplex PCR; in TCRdb, only in-frame clones are kept and a portion is missing. The repertoire holds about 36,000 clones, with 92% as singletons. This specimen was CD4+ T cells from peripheral blood mononuclear cells, taken after pregnancy. These TCRs come from a female donor with multiple sclerosis, enrolled in a pregnancy study.

The chain combines TRBV27 with TRBJ2-7, with 12 bases identical to TRBD2. The V gene end was trimmed by 4 bases and the J gene end by 7 bases; junction bases not matched to a gene: 8. CDR1 is MNHEY and CDR2 is SMNVEV in the germline V gene (reference sequence). The CDR3 sequence is 15 residues long. The CDR3 sequence is CASSSTGLAGGEQYF. CDR3 coding DNA: TGTGCCAGCAGTTCCACGGGACTAGCGGGCGGAGAGCAGTACTTC.

This chain's CDR3 is CASWTGGSTDTQYF. As DNA, the CDR3 is TGTGCCAGCTGGACGGGGGGTAGCACAGATACGCAGTATTTT. The chain is built from TRBV27 and TRBJ2-3; 7 bases agree with TRBD2. Germline V lookup: CDR1 MNHEY, CDR2 SMNVEV (reference sequence). The CDR3 has 14 residues. V lost 8 bases, J lost 0 bases, and 5 bases stayed unmatched.

CDR3 in DNA: TGCGCCAGCAGCCCATGGCCATCGGACAGGGGTCTGTTTATTGGGAACACCGGGGAGCTGTTTTTT. It specifies CASSPWPSDRGLFIGNTGELFF. J is TRBJ2-2 and V is TRBV5-1; 9 bases line up with TRBD1. The CDR3 sequence is 22 residues long. CDR1 SGHRS and CDR2 YFSETQ come from the germline V gene. V lost 4 bases to trimming and J lost 1 base; unmatched junction nucleotides: 23. The full variable domain, rest sourced from reference TRBV5-1 and TRBJ2-2, is KAGVTQTPRYLIKTRGQQVTLSCSPISGHRSVSWYQQTPGQGLQFLFEYFSETQRNKGNFPGRFSGRQFSNSRSEMNVSTLELGDSALYLCASSPWPSDRGLFIGNTGELFFGEGSRLTVL.

The chain couples TRBV6-1 to TRBJ2-1; TRBD2 aligns across 7 bases. The germline V gene encodes CDR1 MNHNS and CDR2 SASEGT. CDR3 length: 16 residues. V trimming: 2 bases; J trimming: 1 base; junction bases outside the gene matches: 5. CDR3 sequence reads: CASSESGGGSYNEQFF. CDR3 bases: TGTGCCAGCAGTGAATCTGGGGGAGGGTCCTACAATGAGCAGTTCTTC.

J is TRBJ2-5 and V is TRBV7-3, with D possibly TRBD2 on 6 matching bases. Trimming shortened V by 4 bases and J by 6 bases, and 18 bases separated the two germline ends. Looked up from germline, CDR1 is SGHTA and CDR2 is FQGTGA. The CDR3 extends over 15 amino acids. The DNA of the CDR3 is TGTGCCAGCAGCTCCTCTGGAGGGCCTTGGAAGACCCAGTACTTC. Translation gives CASSSSGGPWKTQYF.

This chain connects TRBV2 to TRBJ2-2, with D perhaps matching TRBD1 (5 bases). The V gene's germline CDR1 is SNHLY and CDR2 FYNNEI. Trimming shortened V by 5 bases and J by 6 bases, and 16 bases separated the two germline ends. This CDR3 has 15 amino acids. CDR3 residues: CASSPQGTMAGELFF. The CDR3 DNA reads TGTGCCAGCAGTCCCCAGGGTACAATGGCCGGGGAGCTGTTTTTT.

This clone was found once. The V and J genes are TRBV28 and TRBJ1-2, with TRBD1 matching 10 bases. The CDR3 runs 13 residues. CDR1 MDHEN and CDR2 SYDVKM come from the germline V gene. The V segment lost 6 bases and the J segment 8 bases; nucleotides outside the gene matches: 6. In DNA form, the CDR3 reads TGTGCCAGCAGAAAAGGACAGGGGGTGGGCTACACCTTC. Translating gives CASRKGQGVGYTF.

The rearrangement joins TRBV5-1 to TRBJ2-3; possible D gene TRBD2, 6 bases. V was shortened by 0 bases and J by 7 bases, with 15 bases between the two germline ends. The CDR3 sequence is 15 residues long. Germline CDR1 and CDR2: SGHRS and YFSETQ. CDR3 sequence (DNA): TGCGCCAGCAGCTTGGCCGCCCGGCGGGAAAATACGCAGTATTTT. This translates into CASSLAARRENTQYF.